This T cell receptor (beta chain) was sequenced in a study of blood T cell repertoires in COVID-19. For the study at large: Acute and convalescent COVID-19 samples came from the United States, Italy and Spain.

The germline gives CDR1 GTSNPN, CDR2 SVGIG (reference sequence). There are 15 residues in the CDR3. V lost 1 base, J lost 3 bases, and 15 bases lay in between. Sequencing used immunoSEQ multiplex PCR; TCRdb keeps in-frame clones, though not all of them. The sample has about 170,000 clones; over 65% are singletons. Participants came from about two dozen US areas, aged about 18 to 90 years. Grouping used clinical history reported by participants in a survey and questionnaire. The chain carries TRBV30 and TRBJ1-1, with D possibly TRBD1 on 5 matching bases. The sample taken for sequencing was PBMCs or T cells enriched from blood (not recorded which). The sequence was collected from a woman in her fifties or sixties who had recovered from COVID-19. The CDR3 sequence: CAWSAISGYYTEAFF. CDR3 coding DNA: TGTGCCTGGAGTGCCATTTCAGGGTATTACACTGAAGCTTTCTTT.